One sample yielded the 20 T cell receptor beta chains listed below, sequenced in a study of OX40 agonist ivuxolimab in advanced cancers. TCRdb's copy holds only in-frame clones and misses some; the assay was immunoSEQ multiplex PCR. The data show 25,000 to 30,000 clones, about 90% seen once. The sequencing used CD4+ or CD8+ T cells sorted from blood, collected in a trial of the OX40 agonist ivuxolimab. Receptors were obtained from an adult with an advanced solid tumor such as melanoma, head and neck, liver or kidney cancer.

J is TRBJ2-3 and V is TRBV9, with 9 nucleotides matching TRBD2. Germline CDR1 and CDR2: SGDLS and YYNGEE. With V trimmed by 2 bases and J by 2 bases, 3 bases remained unmatched. This CDR3 has 15 amino acids. For the CDR3, the DNA is TGTGCCAGCAGCGTGGGGGGACTAGCCACAGATACGCAGTATTTT. This translates into CASSVGGLATDTQYF.

This clone came up a few times. The chain has TRBV6-5 and TRBJ2-2, with D tentatively TRBD1 (6 bases). CDR1 and CDR2 from the germline V gene are MNHEY and SVGAGI. The germline V and J ends were trimmed by 4 bases and 4 bases, with 16 bases remaining between them. There are 16 residues in the CDR3. In nucleotides, the CDR3 is TGTGCCAGCAGTTTGGGTGTTACAGGGCGCACCGGGGAGCTGTTTTTT. Amino acids: CASSLGVTGRTGELFF.

The V gene is TRBV10-1, the J gene TRBJ2-2; 7 nucleotides agree with TRBD1. With V trimmed by 4 bases and J by 5 bases, 7 bases remained unmatched. The CDR3 sequence is 15 residues long. The V gene's germline CDR1 is WNHNN and CDR2 SYGVQD (reference sequence). CDR3 DNA: TGCGCCAGCAGTGGGCAAGGGGGCCGGACCGGGGAGCTGTTTTTT. Translation: CASSGQGGRTGELFF.

V usage is TRBV5-5 and J usage is TRBJ2-7; D ambiguous. With 0 bases removed from V and 2 bases from J, the gap between germline ends came to 6 bases. Germline assignment: CDR1 SGHKS and CDR2 YYEKEE (reference sequence). The CDR3 has 13 amino acids. As DNA, the CDR3 is TGTGCCAGCAGCTTGGATAGGGCCTACGAGCAGTACTTC. This encodes CASSLDRAYEQYF. Variable domain in full (rest from reference TRBV5-5 and TRBJ2-7): DAGVTQSPTHLIKTRGQQVTLRCSPISGHKSVSWYQQVLGQGPQFIFQYYEKEERGRGNFPDRFSARQFPNYSSELNVNALLLGDSALYLCASSLDRAYEQYFGPGTRLTVT.

The rearrangement joins TRBV7-3 to TRBJ2-3; D gene ambiguous. Germline-derived CDR1 and CDR2 are SGHTA and FQGTGA. The ends were cut back, 2 bases at V and 2 bases at J, with 5 bases in the middle. This CDR3 has 13 residues. The CDR3 loop reads CASSLLHTDTQYF. The CDR3 coding sequence is TGTGCCAGCAGCTTACTGCACACAGATACGCAGTATTTT.

The chain uses TRBV4-3 and TRBJ2-2; 14 positions match TRBD2. The trim removed 0 bases at V and 8 bases at J, leaving 5 bases unmatched. The CDR3 is 17 residues long. The germline V gene encodes CDR1 LGHNA and CDR2 YSLEER. CDR3 sequence (DNA): TGCGCCAGCAGCCAAGACTTGGGACTAGCGGGAGTGGGGGAGCTGTTTTTT. This translates into CASSQDLGLAGVGELFF.

On this clone itself: The same CDR3 also results from other DNA sequences found in this sample. The chain recombines TRBV4-1 with TRBJ2-7; D is perhaps TRBD2 (5 bases). This CDR3 spans 14 amino acids. Trimming took 4 bases from V and 3 from J, leaving 13 bases between them. Germline V lookup: CDR1 MGHRA, CDR2 YSYEKL. DNA of the CDR3: TGCGCCAGCAGCCTAGAGTGGGAGCTCTACGAGCAGTACTTC. As protein: CASSLEWELYEQYF.

V gene TRBV4-2 combines with J gene TRBJ2-3, with TRBD2 identical over 7 bases. V lost 4 bases, J lost 1 base, and 11 bases stayed unmatched. Germline CDR1 reads LGHNA; CDR2 reads YNFKEQ. CDR3 length: 17 amino acids. CDR3: CASSLNGEGLGTDTQYF. The CDR3 DNA sequence: TGTGCCAGCAGCCTCAACGGGGAGGGGCTTGGCACAGATACGCAGTATTTT.

V and J are TRBV9 and TRBJ2-3; D call uncertain. V lost 3 bases and J lost 5, with 13 bases in between. The CDR3 length is 14 residues. Germline CDR1 and CDR2: SGDLS and YYNGEE. CDR3 bases: TGTGCCAGCAGCGCCGATGACTCAGGAGATACGCAGTATTTT. Translation gives CASSADDSGDTQYF. The entire variable domain, with the rest obtained from reference TRBV9 and TRBJ2-3, is as follows: DSGVTQTPKHLITATGQRVTLRCSPRSGDLSVYWYQQSLDQGLQFLIQYYNGEERAKGNILERFSAQQFPDLHSELNLSSLELGDSALYFCASSADDSGDTQYFGPGTRLTVL.

The rearrangement uses TRBV19 and TRBJ2-7; D call uncertain. The CDR3 sequence is 13 residues long. Trimming cost V 5 bases and J 0 bases, with 8 bases left between them. Per germline, CDR1 LNHDA and CDR2 SQIVND (reference sequence). The CDR3 protein is CASSPYFSYEQYF. CDR3 bases: TGTGCCAGTAGTCCCTACTTCTCCTACGAGCAGTACTTC.

The J gene is TRBJ2-1, the V gene TRBV2, with a possible D match to TRBD2 (7 bases). The V and J ends lost 10 bases and 6 bases respectively, with 25 bases between them. Per germline, CDR1 SNHLY and CDR2 FYNNEI. The CDR3 is made up of 16 amino acids. The CDR3 spells CAIKWGGEVPTNEQFF. The CDR3 DNA reads as TGTGCCATCAAGTGGGGGGGCGAAGTCCCTACCAATGAGCAGTTCTTC.

The chain employs TRBV5-4 and TRBJ2-1; 11 bases fit TRBD2. The CDR3 spans 15 residues. The germline V gene has CDR1 SGHNT and CDR2 YYREEE (reference sequence). The trim removed 4 bases at V and 7 bases at J, leaving 7 bases unmatched. The CDR3 here is CASSIAGGPRNEQFF. CDR3 coding DNA: TGTGCCAGCAGCATAGCGGGAGGGCCCCGGAATGAGCAGTTCTTC.

The V gene is TRBV28, the J gene TRBJ2-7; unclear D gene. Trimming pared 3 bases from V and 6 bases from J, leaving 18 bases between. Looked up from germline, CDR1 is MDHEN and CDR2 is SYDVKM. The CDR3 has 15 amino acids. The CDR3 DNA reads TGTGCCAGCAGTTTTGGGCAGGCGGAGTTCGGCGAGCAGTACTTC. Translated: CASSFGQAEFGEQYF.

The rearrangement uses TRBV9 and TRBJ1-4; a possible D gene is TRBD1 (5 bases). V gave up 5 bases and J gave up 0 bases, with 11 bases separating them. Looked up from germline, CDR1 is SGDLS and CDR2 is YYNGEE. There are 15 residues in the CDR3. In DNA form, the CDR3 reads TGTGCCAGCAGTGACAGCGAGGCAACTAATGAAAAACTGTTTTTT. It is translated as CASSDSEATNEKLFF.

The table lists this clone with a few counts. The V call is TRBV4-3, the J call TRBJ2-2, with D possibly being TRBD2 (7 bases). Germline V CDR1 and CDR2: LGHNA, YSLEER. The CDR3 loop spans 18 amino acids. The V gene lost 3 bases and the J gene lost 2 bases, with 19 bases spanning the gap. CDR3 nucleotides: TGCGCCAGCAGCCAGAGGGGGAGGCTAGCGGCCAACACCGGGGAGCTGTTTTTT. Residues: CASSQRGRLAANTGELFF.

V is TRBV7-8 and J is TRBJ2-1; tentative D call: TRBD2 (6 bases). The V end lost 0 bases, the J end lost 3 bases, and 9 bases lay between the germline ends. Germline CDR1 is SGHVS and CDR2 is FQNEAQ. CDR3 length: 15 amino acids. CDR3 coding DNA: TGTGCCAGCAGCTTAGCGGCTAGCGTCTACAATGAGCAGTTCTTC. Its protein is CASSLAASVYNEQFF.

The CDR3 protein is CASSKWGPYYEQYF. CDR3 nucleotides: TGTGCCAGTAGTAAGTGGGGACCATACTACGAGCAGTACTTC. V and J are TRBV19 and TRBJ2-7; possibly TRBD1 or TRBD2 for D (5 bases each). The germline V and J ends were trimmed by 4 bases and 3 bases, with 13 bases remaining between them. The CDR3 runs to 14 residues. The germline V gene encodes CDR1 LNHDA and CDR2 SQIVND (reference sequence).

This sequence joins TRBV7-8 and TRBJ2-5; the match to TRBD1 covers 7 bases. Germline trimming cut 5 bases from V and 4 bases from J; bases unmatched to any gene: 10. The CDR3 contains 15 residues. Germline V CDR1 and CDR2: SGHVS, FQNEAQ. The CDR3 region has the DNA TGTGCCAGCAGCACCTGGGGACAGAACTCAGAGACCCAGTACTTC. This sequence encodes CASSTWGQNSETQYF. Filled out from reference TRBV7-8 and TRBJ2-5, the complete variable domain reads GAGVSQSPRYKVAKRGQDVALRCDPISGHVSLFWYQQALGQGPEFLTYFQNEAQLDKSGLPSDRFFAERPEGSVSTLKIQRTQQEDSAVYLCASSTWGQNSETQYFGPGTRLLVL.

The chain employs TRBV28 and TRBJ2-3; D gene ambiguous. The CDR3 length is 14 residues. Germline V lookup: CDR1 MDHEN, CDR2 SYDVKM. V was shortened by 3 bases and J by 1 base, with 8 bases between the two germline ends. CDR3 coding DNA: TGTGCCAGCAGTTTTGTTGCGGGCACAGATACGCAGTATTTT. It is translated as CASSFVAGTDTQYF.

This clone occurred once. This chain uses TRBV18 with TRBJ1-4; D is perhaps TRBD1 (6 bases). Between the trimmed V and J ends, which lost 4 bases and 8 bases, there was a span of 14 bases. The CDR3 spans 14 residues. The germline V gene has CDR1 KGHSH and CDR2 LQKENI. Here the CDR3 DNA reads TGTGCCAGCTCACTCCGACAGGCTGGAGAAAAACTGTTTTTT. It encodes CASSLRQAGEKLFF.